The 9 T cell receptor beta chains reported below all come from one sample, sequenced in a study of graft-versus-host responses after intestinal transplantation. Profiling relied on immunoSEQ multiplex PCR, and the TCRdb table lists in-frame clones only, not all of them. The sample gives more than 600 clones, approximately 95% of which show up once; more than 7% is in the top ten. The sequenced sample was PBMCs, obtained 26 days after transplant. These receptors were obtained from a human patient who received an intestinal transplant, so some T cells may come from the graft donor.

This rearrangement joins TRBV7-2 to TRBJ2-5; D may match TRBD1 or TRBD2 (7 bases each). With the DNA end fitting TRBJ2-7 better, the J assignment may be wrong. Per germline, CDR1 SGHTA and CDR2 FQGNSA. The CDR3 runs 12 residues. The CDR3 loop reads CASTQGGYEQYF. CDR3 coding DNA: TGTGCCAGCACCCAGGGGGGGTACGAGCAGTACTTC.

The gene calls are TRBV5-6 and TRBJ1-3; TRBD1 matches at 10 bases. Per the germline V gene, CDR1 is SGHDT and CDR2 is YYEEEE. V shed 5 bases and J 4 bases; nucleotides not matched to a gene: 6. This CDR3 contains 15 residues. The CDR3 here is CASSWGQGRGNTIYF. The CDR3, as DNA: TGTGCCAGCAGTTGGGGACAGGGGCGAGGAAACACCATATATTTT.

The chain couples TRBV27 to TRBJ2-7, with 11 positions matching TRBD2. V trimming: 6 bases; J trimming: 1 base; junction bases outside the gene matches: 5. This CDR3 region has 15 residues. Germline V gene sequence: CDR1 MNHEY, CDR2 SMNVEV (reference sequence). CDR3 sequence (DNA): TGTGCCAGCAGCCTCACTAGCGGGGGTTCCTACGAGCAGTACTTC. Translation gives CASSLTSGGSYEQYF.

The chain joins TRBV11-3 to TRBJ2-3; 7 nucleotides align to TRBD1. Unmatched junction bases numbered 3, after V lost 1 base and J lost 2 bases. Germline V lookup: CDR1 SGHNT, CDR2 YENEEA. The CDR3 loop spans 15 amino acids. In DNA form, the CDR3 reads TGTGCCAGCAGCTTAGGGGGGACAGTCACAGATACGCAGTATTTT. It yields the protein CASSLGGTVTDTQYF.

Comments on this clone: At one boundary the junction diverges from the germline segment, which might be a read error. The chain employs TRBV6-5 and TRBJ1-6; D is unclear. Germline loops: CDR1 MNHEY, CDR2 SVGAGI. The CDR3 is 13 amino acids. The CDR3 here is CASSHSENSPLHF. As DNA, the CDR3 is TGTGCCAGCAGTCACTCGGAGAATTCACCCCTCCACTTT.

This clone was counted only a few times. This chain links TRBV27 with TRBJ2-1, with 13 bases aligning to TRBD2. Looked up from germline, CDR1 is MNHEY and CDR2 is SMNVEV (reference sequence). After removal of 2 bases from V and 5 bases from J, the junction contained 3 bases not matched to a gene. The CDR3 covers 16 residues. DNA of the CDR3: TGTGCCAGCAGTTTACGGACTAGCGGGAGAAACAATGAGCAGTTCTTC. It is translated as CASSLRTSGRNNEQFF.

This chain joins TRBV27 and TRBJ2-7; possible D gene TRBD2, 5 bases. There are 15 residues in the CDR3. The V end was cut by 6 bases, the J end by 5 bases, with 20 bases between. Germline loops: CDR1 MNHEY, CDR2 SMNVEV (reference sequence). In nucleotides, the CDR3 is TGTGCCAGCAGCCGGGTTGGAGGAGGTGTCAACGAGCAGTACTTC. Protein product: CASSRVGGGVNEQYF.

The chain has TRBV14 and TRBJ1-1; D uncertain. The CDR3 is 17 residues long. V was cut by 4 bases and J by 1 base, with 19 bases left in between. Germline V gene lookup returns CDR1 SGHDN and CDR2 FVKESK. The CDR3 coding sequence is TGTGCCAGCAGCCCCCCCACACGAGGGAAGAGGAACACTGAAGCTTTCTTT. It codes for CASSPPTRGKRNTEAFF.

This chain uses TRBV15 with TRBJ2-5, with D perhaps TRBD1 or TRBD2 (5 bases each). V gave up 5 bases and J gave up 4 bases, with 26 bases separating them. CDR1 and CDR2 from the germline V gene are LNHNV and YYDKDF (reference sequence). The CDR3 is 18 residues long. The CDR3 bases are TGTGCCACCAGCCGTCCCGCCGGGGCCCGGTTCGACCGAGAGACCCAGTACTTC. Its protein is CATSRPAGARFDRETQYF.